Reported below is one T cell receptor (beta chain). TEMRA cells were FACS-enriched, unlike CD8+ and CD4+ T cells, which were negatively isolated. This record comes from a study of CD8 T cells in Susac syndrome. The V gene lost 6 bases and the J gene lost 4 bases, with 15 bases spanning the gap. Germline CDR1 LGHDT, CDR2 YNNKEL (reference sequence). CDR3 length: 14 residues. Reverse transcription of about 0.5 to 1 ug RNA used random hexamers. TCR beta CDR3 was amplified by immunoSEQ multiplex PCR. This amplification extended across 54 Vbeta and 13 Jbeta segments. TCRdb reprocessed the immunoSEQ multiplex PCR reads via MiXCR and lists one record per CDR3 protein. This repertoire shows over 95,000 distinct CDR3 sequences, about 93% found once; its top ten account for 0.13% to 0.15%.

The genes are TRBV3-1 and TRBJ1-1, with a weak D call TRBD1 (5 bases). This TCR was recovered from a human donor in good health. Sequenced sample: CD4+ T cells from PBMCs. CDR3 DNA: TGTGCCAGCAGTCGACTAACAGGTTTCACTGAAGCTTTCTTT. Protein sequence: CASSRLTGFTEAFF.